The subject of this entry is one T cell receptor (beta chain). Its target is not known. The data were taken from a study of cytomegalovirus exposure and HLA in healthy donors. Study-level information: Earlier findings included roughly 120 million unique TCR beta sequences obtained from 150 million to 200 million T cells. Study conclusions and caveats: In vitro experiments confirmed that three CMV-associated chains were specific for CMV antigens. Altogether, 164 TCR beta chains were recorded as cytomegalovirus-associated.

This CDR3 region has 15 residues. The germline CDR1 and CDR2 sequences are SGHTA and FQGNSA. Trimming took off 5 bases at V and 5 bases at J, with 16 bases between the two ends. Primers for the PCR totalled 60 Vbeta and 13 Jbeta. In the original workflow: It was a later analysis that counted approximately 81 million unique TCR beta chains, of which approximately 11 million were shared. Sequencing used immunoSEQ multiplex PCR; TCRdb keeps in-frame clones, though not all of them. V, J and clone size reflect that table, while D and trimming were determined from the DNA. The sample includes 100,000 to 120,000 clones, approximately 79% seen only once; the top ten take about 6.8%.

The clonotype was recovered from a man aged 30-40 years in good health and CMV-seropositive. This rearrangement joins TRBV7-2 to TRBJ1-5; a possible D gene is TRBD1 (6 bases). The source material was PBMCs. CDR3 sequence: CASSPKGGRDQPQHF. For the CDR3, the DNA is TGTGCCAGCAGCCCGAAAGGGGGGAGGGATCAGCCCCAGCATTTT. The complete variable domain, with remaining parts taken from reference TRBV7-2 and TRBJ1-5, reads GAGVSQSPSNKVTEKGKDVELRCDPISGHTALYWYRQSLGQGLEFLIYFQGNSAPDKSGLPSDRFSAERTGGSVSTLTIQRTQQEDSAVYLCASSPKGGRDQPQHFGDGTRLSIL.